The 22 T cell receptor beta chains reported below all come from one sample, sequenced in a study of T cell changes during pregnancy in multiple sclerosis (dated by TCRdb to about 2019). Receptor amplification or capture employed the immunoSEQ multiplex PCR assay. The source is immuneACCESS, and TCRdb retained only in-frame sequences with V and J called. Part of the clones is not carried over; for the studies checked, unresolved V genes explain less than half of this, and the remainder is unexplained. Across this sample there are about 29,000 clones, with about 88% seen only once. The top ten clonotypes cover over 5.5% of the sample. The sequencing here drew on CD8+ T cells from peripheral blood mononuclear cells, taken after pregnancy. These receptors all come from a female donor with multiple sclerosis, enrolled in a pregnancy study.

This chain joins TRBV9 and TRBJ2-5; 10 nucleotides agree with TRBD2. Gene TRBJ2-7 matches the end of the DNA better, so the J call may be wrong. Germline CDR1 and CDR2: SGDLS and YYNGEE. There are 16 residues in the CDR3. CDR3 sequence reads: CASSATGGLAQHEQYF. CDR3 in DNA: TGTGCCAGCAGCGCCACTGGGGGACTAGCGCAGCACGAGCAGTACTTC.

The chain has TRBV11-2 and TRBJ2-7, with D uncertain. The CDR3 has 14 residues. From germline, CDR1 is SGHAT and CDR2 FQNNGV. V was trimmed by 1 base and J by 6 bases, leaving 13 bases between them. The CDR3 protein is CASSLGSLTSEQYF. CDR3 coding DNA: TGTGCCAGCAGCTTAGGAAGCCTCACGAGCGAGCAGTACTTC.

This clone was seen just once. The V call is TRBV9, the J call TRBJ2-5; 12 bases fit TRBD2. Trimming at V came to 3 bases and at J to 1 base, leaving 4 bases not matched to a gene. In germline, CDR1 is SGDLS, CDR2 YYNGEE. The CDR3 sequence is 16 residues long. The CDR3 loop is CASSGRTSGIQETQYF. The DNA of the CDR3 is TGTGCCAGCAGCGGACGGACTAGCGGGATCCAAGAGACCCAGTACTTC.

The chain has TRBV28 and TRBJ2-1; D gene uncertain. V shed 7 bases and J shed 10 bases, with 17 bases lying between them. This CDR3 is 13 amino acids long. Germline assignment: CDR1 MDHEN and CDR2 SYDVKM. DNA for the CDR3: TGTGCCAGCAACCCCCATCGGCGCAGGGAGCAGTTCTTC. This gives the protein CASNPHRRREQFF.

The CDR3 region is CASSRRLAENTDTQYF. The CDR3 DNA reads TGTGCCAGTAGTAGGAGACTAGCGGAGAACACAGATACGCAGTATTTT. The V gene is TRBV19, the J gene TRBJ2-3; TRBD2 matches at 9 bases. The CDR3 runs to 16 residues. Germline trimming cut 4 bases from V and 2 bases from J; bases unmatched to any gene: 7. Looked up from germline, CDR1 is LNHDA and CDR2 is SQIVND (reference sequence).

This chain links TRBV27 with TRBJ1-5; a possible D gene is TRBD1 (6 bases). CDR3 length: 14 amino acids. V was clipped by 2 bases and J by 3 bases, with 8 bases between them. CDR1 is MNHEY and CDR2 is SMNVEV in the germline V gene (reference sequence). The CDR3 sequence is CASSLRGINQPQHF. DNA for the CDR3: TGTGCCAGCAGTTTAAGGGGGATCAATCAGCCCCAGCATTTT.

This clone was recorded many times. This chain uses TRBV30 with TRBJ2-7; 7 bases are shared with TRBD1. The CDR3 contains 17 residues. V was clipped by 3 bases and J by 1 base; unmatched bases: 15. The germline V gene has CDR1 GTSNPN and CDR2 SVGIG (reference sequence). The CDR3 loop is CAWRHKVATGDSYEQYF. For the CDR3, the DNA is TGTGCCTGGAGGCATAAGGTAGCAACAGGGGATTCCTACGAGCAGTACTTC.

This chain uses TRBV7-9 with TRBJ2-3, with 8 bases matching TRBD2. The CDR3 contains 16 residues. After removal of 5 bases from V and 6 bases from J, the junction contained 13 bases not matched to a gene. Germline CDR1 reads SEHNR; CDR2 reads FQNEAQ (reference sequence). In DNA form, the CDR3 reads TGTGCCAGCAGCCCCCCGACGAGCGGGAGATCGGATACGCAGTATTTT. It encodes CASSPPTSGRSDTQYF.

J is TRBJ1-1 and V is TRBV4-3, with D possibly matching TRBD1 (5 bases). CDR3 length: 15 amino acids. V dropped 0 bases and J dropped 4 bases, with 12 bases sitting between them. CDR1 is LGHNA and CDR2 is YSLEER in the germline V gene. The CDR3 region is CASSQEGQGVTEAFF. In nucleotides, the CDR3 is TGCGCCAGCAGCCAAGAAGGCCAGGGTGTCACTGAAGCTTTCTTT.

The J gene is TRBJ2-7, the V gene TRBV29-1; 13 nucleotides agree with TRBD2. The CDR3 runs 13 residues. V lost 6 bases and J lost 5; bases outside the gene matches: 4. Germline assignment: CDR1 SQVTM and CDR2 ANQGSEA. The CDR3 loop reads CSVRGLAGDEQYF. The CDR3 DNA is TGCAGCGTCCGCGGACTAGCGGGAGACGAGCAGTACTTC.

This clone is medium-sized. The chain employs TRBV4-2 and TRBJ2-7, with D possibly matching TRBD2 (5 bases). The CDR3 is made up of 16 amino acids. Trimming shortened V by 0 bases and J by 4 bases, and 16 bases separated the two germline ends. CDR1 and CDR2 from the germline V gene are LGHNA and YNFKEQ. The CDR3 sequence is CASSQDHETGFYEQYF. Written as DNA, the CDR3 is TGTGCCAGCAGCCAAGATCACGAGACGGGGTTTTACGAGCAGTACTTC.

V gene TRBV4-1 combines with J gene TRBJ2-1; a weak D match, TRBD2 (6 bases). Looked up from germline, CDR1 is MGHRA and CDR2 is YSYEKL. This CDR3 comprises 15 residues. Trimming stripped 3 bases from V and 2 bases from J, with 11 bases between. CDR3 protein: CASSQYWGAYNEQFF. The CDR3, as DNA: TGCGCCAGCAGCCAGTATTGGGGGGCCTACAATGAGCAGTTCTTC.

The chain recombines TRBV5-6 with TRBJ2-7; 11 bases fit TRBD1. Germline values: CDR1 SGHDT, CDR2 YYEEEE. Losses at the gene ends were 1 base for V and 2 bases for J; bases not matched to a gene: 5. The CDR3 is 16 amino acids. The CDR3 nucleotides read TGTGCCAGCAGCTTGACCGGACAGGGGGCCGCCTACGAGCAGTACTTC. Translating it yields CASSLTGQGAAYEQYF.

This sequence joins TRBV7-9 and TRBJ2-1; maybe TRBD2 (5 bases). With 5 bases removed from V and 9 bases from J, the gap between germline ends came to 14 bases. The germline V gene has CDR1 SEHNR and CDR2 FQNEAQ (reference sequence). This CDR3 region has 13 residues. CDR3 nucleotide sequence: TGTGCCAGCAGCCTTAGCGAGTTCGGTGAGCAGTTCTTC. This encodes CASSLSEFGEQFF.

The CDR3 DNA follows: TGTGCAGTAGAGAGGAAAGGCTGGTACGAGCAGTACTTC. Its protein product is CAVERKGWYEQYF. The genes are TRBV6-1 and TRBJ2-7; D unresolved. The germline CDR1 and CDR2 sequences are MNHNS and SASEGT. The CDR3 has 13 amino acids.

The chain joins TRBV19 to TRBJ1-1, with a possible D match to TRBD1 (6 bases). Germline V gene sequence: CDR1 LNHDA, CDR2 SQIVND (reference sequence). This CDR3 comprises 14 residues. The V and J ends lost 5 bases and 1 base respectively, with 11 bases between them. CDR3 sequence reads: CASSPKTGNTEAFF. Written as DNA, the CDR3 is TGTGCCAGTAGTCCGAAGACAGGGAACACTGAAGCTTTCTTT.

V and J are TRBV15 and TRBJ1-5; weak D call: TRBD1 (5 bases). Trimming stripped 0 bases from V and 7 bases from J, with 16 bases between. The germline V gene encodes CDR1 LNHNV and CDR2 YYDKDF (reference sequence). The CDR3 is 16 residues long. CDR3 loop: CATSRDSMGRVQPQHF. CDR3 nucleotides: TGTGCCACCAGCAGAGATAGTATGGGGCGCGTGCAGCCCCAGCATTTT.

This rearrangement joins TRBV7-2 to TRBJ1-2, with 7 positions matching TRBD1. CDR1 is SGHTA and CDR2 is FQGNSA in the germline V gene. With V trimmed by 4 bases and J by 9 bases, 8 bases remained unmatched. This CDR3 has 13 amino acids. CDR3 sequence reads: CASSSRGTLRYTF. In nucleotides, the CDR3 is TGTGCCAGCAGCTCCAGGGGGACCTTACGCTACACCTTC.

About this clone: The junction does not match germline at one end; this may be a read error. The gene calls are TRBV7-7 and TRBJ2-1, with 11 bases fitting TRBD1. Germline V lookup: CDR1 SSHAT, CDR2 FNYEAQ (reference sequence). The CDR3 has 15 residues. CDR3 region: CASSVGQGAGSEQFF. For the CDR3, the DNA is TGTGCTAGCAGCGTAGGACAGGGGGCTGGATCTGAGCAGTTCTTC.

The chain joins TRBV7-9 to TRBJ2-7, with TRBD1 as a possible D gene (5 bases). The ends were cut back, 5 bases at V and 3 bases at J, with 17 bases in the middle. There are 15 residues in the CDR3. The germline V gene has CDR1 SEHNR and CDR2 FQNEAQ (reference sequence). The CDR3 loop reads CASSHTQTDGYEQYF. The CDR3 bases are TGTGCCAGCAGCCACACACAGACAGACGGCTACGAGCAGTACTTC.

The DNA for the CDR3 is TGTGCCAGTAGTCCCTGGGACAGGGCCGGAAACACCATATATTTT. Protein product: CASSPWDRAGNTIYF. This chain connects TRBV19 to TRBJ1-3; 9 positions agree with TRBD1. V shed 5 bases and J 4 bases; nucleotides not matched to a gene: 6. The CDR3 is made up of 15 amino acids. The germline gives CDR1 LNHDA, CDR2 SQIVND (reference sequence).

The chain has TRBV13 and TRBJ1-1; no clear D gene. CDR3 length: 12 residues. V was shortened by 0 bases and J by 6 bases, with 5 bases between the two germline ends. CDR1 and CDR2 from the germline V gene are PRHDT and FYEKMQ (reference sequence). CDR3 nucleotide sequence: TGTGCCAGCAGCTTAGGGCAGGCTGAAGCTTTCTTT. Its protein is CASSLGQAEAFF.